One sample yielded the 17 T cell receptor beta chains listed below, sequenced in a study of siplizumab effects on memory and regulatory T cells (dated by TCRdb to between 2018 and 2021). Library generation was performed with the immunoSEQ multiplex PCR assay. Sourced from immuneACCESS, this table was stored by TCRdb with only in-frame sequences that have V and J called. A share of the clones is absent; for the studies checked, an unresolved V gene accounts for under half, and the remainder has no known explanation. This sample lists some 62,000 clones; 83% were detected once. Jointly, the top ten make up approximately 3.8% of the sample. Sequencing was performed on memory CD4+ T cells sorted from blood. The cell subset or site label corresponds to: unstimulated CD4+ memory T cells. Receptor source: a human donor in good health.

The chain recombines TRBV7-2 with TRBJ2-4; TRBD1 agrees at 8 bases. CDR1 and CDR2 from the germline V gene are SGHTA and FQGNSA. This CDR3 is built from 17 residues. After removal of 6 bases from V and 2 bases from J, the junction contained 12 bases not matched to a gene. CDR3 amino acids: CASREAGGYRSKNIQYF. DNA of the CDR3: TGTGCCAGCAGGGAGGCAGGGGGCTATCGATCCAAAAACATTCAGTACTTC.

The V and J genes are TRBV9 and TRBJ1-2, with a weak D call TRBD1 (6 bases). The CDR3 sequence is 14 residues long. Germline loops: CDR1 SGDLS, CDR2 YYNGEE. V was pared by 3 bases and J by 4 bases, with 13 bases between. CDR3 in amino acids: CASSEGGAFYGYTF. CDR3 DNA sequence: TGTGCCAGCAGCGAGGGGGGGGCATTCTATGGCTACACCTTC.

V usage is TRBV7-3 and J usage is TRBJ2-3, with D possibly TRBD2 on 5 matching bases. The germline V gene encodes CDR1 SGHTA and CDR2 FQGTGA. The CDR3 is 14 residues long. The V gene lost 2 bases and the J gene lost 2 bases, with 8 bases spanning the gap. The CDR3: CASSLGGNTDTQYF. The DNA of the CDR3 is TGTGCCAGCAGCTTAGGAGGTAACACAGATACGCAGTATTTT.

In its sample, this clone was seen a few times. The rearrangement joins TRBV7-9 to TRBJ1-1; TRBD1 matches 10 bases. The CDR3 is made up of 12 amino acids. V gave up 5 bases and J gave up 8 bases; unmatched junction bases: 2. The germline gives CDR1 SEHNR, CDR2 FQNEAQ (reference sequence). This chain's CDR3 is CASSDRGREAFF. CDR3 nucleotides: TGTGCCAGCAGCGACAGGGGGCGGGAAGCTTTCTTT.

The chain combines TRBV7-2 with TRBJ2-7; D gene unclear. Germline lookup yields CDR1 SGHTA and CDR2 FQGNSA. The CDR3 length is 15 residues. Trimming stripped 5 bases from V and 9 bases from J, with 23 bases between. In DNA form, the CDR3 reads TGTGCCAGCAGCCCTTCTCCGGACCTCATGGTTCGGCAGTACTTC. This codes for CASSPSPDLMVRQYF.

The V and J genes are TRBV28 and TRBJ2-2; D might be TRBD2 (6 bases). Per the germline V gene, CDR1 is MDHEN and CDR2 is SYDVKM. Between the trimmed V and J ends, which lost 5 bases and 0 bases, there was a span of 10 bases. The CDR3 consists of 15 residues. Here the CDR3 reads CASSPGGSNTGELFF. In nucleotides, the CDR3 is TGTGCCAGCAGTCCCGGAGGGTCGAACACCGGGGAGCTGTTTTTT.

The rearrangement uses TRBV30 and TRBJ1-1; possible D gene TRBD1, 6 bases. Germline-derived CDR1 and CDR2 are GTSNPN and SVGIG (reference sequence). Trimming left V 2 bases short and J 4 bases short, with 17 bases between. This CDR3 has 15 residues. The CDR3 region is CAWSRSGEMGTEAFF. The DNA for the CDR3 is TGTGCCTGGAGTCGATCAGGGGAGATGGGCACTGAAGCTTTCTTT.

This clone was detected once. The CDR3 region is CASSLSRQAYEQYF. For the CDR3, the DNA is TGTGCCAGCAGCTTATCCAGACAGGCCTACGAGCAGTACTTC. The V call is TRBV11-1, the J call TRBJ2-7; D may be TRBD1 (6 bases). CDR3 length equals 14 residues. V lost 2 bases and J lost 2, with 10 bases in between. Germline V CDR1 and CDR2: SGHAT, FQDESV (reference sequence).

The rearrangement joins TRBV7-8 to TRBJ1-3; a weak D match, TRBD1 (5 bases). This CDR3 region has 15 residues. Germline V gene sequence: CDR1 SGHVS, CDR2 FQNEAQ. Trimming removed 3 bases from V and 0 bases from J, with 9 bases in between. The CDR3 is CASSFGQSSGNTIYF. For the CDR3, the DNA is TGTGCCAGCAGCTTCGGACAAAGCTCTGGAAACACCATATATTTT. Full variable domain (outside the CDR3, taken from reference TRBV7-8 and TRBJ1-3): GAGVSQSPRYKVAKRGQDVALRCDPISGHVSLFWYQQALGQGPEFLTYFQNEAQLDKSGLPSDRFFAERPEGSVSTLKIQRTQQEDSAVYLCASSFGQSSGNTIYFGEGSWLTVV.

The chain carries TRBV5-1 and TRBJ2-3; TRBD2 matches 7 bases. The V gene's germline CDR1 is SGHRS and CDR2 YFSETQ. Trimming removed 1 base from V and 6 bases from J; junction bases left unmatched: 5. The CDR3 runs to 14 residues. CDR3 amino acids: CASSLSLAVDTQYF. The CDR3 nucleotides are TGCGCCAGCAGCTTGAGTCTAGCGGTGGATACGCAGTATTTT.

The chain uses TRBV27 and TRBJ2-7; the match to TRBD1 covers 9 bases. CDR3 size: 13 residues. The germline V gene has CDR1 MNHEY and CDR2 SMNVEV (reference sequence). J lost 2 bases, V lost 6 bases, and 2 bases had no gene match. CDR3 residues: CASRTGGAYEQYF. CDR3 in DNA: TGTGCCAGCAGGACAGGGGGGGCCTACGAGCAGTACTTC.

The rearrangement uses TRBV25-1 and TRBJ2-6; D gene uncertain. CDR3 length equals 14 residues. Trimming shortened V by 6 bases and J by 0 bases, and 6 bases separated the two germline ends. In germline, CDR1 is MGHDK, CDR2 SYGVNS. The CDR3 nucleotides read TGTGCCAGCAGCGTACGCTCTGGGGCCAACGTCCTGACTTTC. It specifies CASSVRSGANVLTF.

This clone occurred a few times. The CDR3 is CASSQPGTSTDTQYF. The DNA for the CDR3 is TGTGCCAGCAGCCAGCCCGGGACTAGCACAGATACGCAGTATTTT. The chain couples TRBV11-2 to TRBJ2-3, with D perhaps TRBD2 (6 bases). Germline loops: CDR1 SGHAT, CDR2 FQNNGV. V was clipped by 5 bases and J by 0 bases, with 12 bases between them. This CDR3 has 15 residues. The entire variable domain, with the rest obtained from reference TRBV11-2 and TRBJ2-3, is as follows: EAGVAQSPRYKIIEKRQSVAFWCNPISGHATLYWYQQILGQGPKLLIQFQNNGVVDDSQLPKDRFSAERLKGVDSTLKIQPAKLEDSAVYLCASSQPGTSTDTQYFGPGTRLTVL.

The chain uses TRBV9 and TRBJ2-1, with 7 bases fitting TRBD2. V lost 4 bases to trimming and J lost 3 bases; unmatched junction nucleotides: 7. CDR3 size: 15 residues. Germline V CDR1 and CDR2: SGDLS, YYNGEE. The chain's CDR3 is CASSPRDYFYNEQFF. CDR3 nucleotide sequence: TGTGCCAGCAGCCCCCGGGACTATTTCTACAATGAGCAGTTCTTC.

The chain couples TRBV5-6 to TRBJ2-7; D uncertain. Germline V CDR1 and CDR2: SGHDT, YYEEEE. This CDR3 comprises 14 residues. Deletions cut 0 bases from V and 3 bases from J, with 10 bases between. CDR3 sequence reads: CASSLGTQIYEQYF. CDR3 nucleotides: TGTGCCAGCAGCTTGGGTACACAGATCTACGAGCAGTACTTC.

The chain has TRBV19 and TRBJ1-4, with D uncertain. The CDR3 contains 12 residues. The V end was cut by 5 bases, the J end by 5 bases, with 6 bases between. Germline assignment: CDR1 LNHDA and CDR2 SQIVND (reference sequence). CDR3 coding DNA: TGTGCCAGTAGTGAGGTGAATGAAAAACTGTTTTTT. It encodes CASSEVNEKLFF.

This chain links TRBV9 with TRBJ1-1, with D possibly being TRBD1 (6 bases). There are 13 residues in the CDR3. V was cut by 4 bases and J by 6 bases, with 13 bases left in between. Per the germline V gene, CDR1 is SGDLS and CDR2 is YYNGEE. The CDR3 region has the DNA TGTGCCAGCAGCACGGACAGTATTTCTGAAGCTTTCTTT. Translated, it gives CASSTDSISEAFF.